This entry lists 29 T cell receptor beta chains sequenced from one sample in a study of blood T cell repertoires in COVID-19. Method: immunoSEQ multiplex PCR; TCRdb's copy keeps in-frame clones and lacks some. This table holds more than 250,000 clones, 82% found once. The sequenced sample consisted of PBMCs or T cells enriched from blood (not recorded which). These receptors came from a middle-aged man who had been exposed to COVID-19.

The chain recombines TRBV5-6 with TRBJ1-3; D not certain. The CDR3 contains 13 residues. V was cut by 0 bases and J by 4 bases, with 5 bases left in between. Germline CDR1 SGHDT, CDR2 YYEEEE. In nucleotides, the CDR3 is TGTGCCAGCAGCTTGGGAGGGGGAAACACCATATATTTT. Encoded protein: CASSLGGGNTIYF.

The CDR3 spells CASSTGDGMYNEQFF. The CDR3 bases are TGTGCCAGTAGTACGGGAGACGGAATGTACAATGAGCAGTTCTTC. V and J are TRBV19 and TRBJ2-1; D may be TRBD2 (6 bases). Trimming removed 4 bases at V and 4 bases at J, with 14 bases between. The germline gives CDR1 LNHDA, CDR2 SQIVND (reference sequence). This CDR3 is 15 amino acids long.

The V call is TRBV30, the J call TRBJ1-1; TRBD1 is a possible D gene (6 bases). Germline V gene sequence: CDR1 GTSNPN, CDR2 SVGIG (reference sequence). The CDR3 runs 14 residues. Trimming stripped 6 bases from V and 2 bases from J, with 16 bases between. The CDR3: CACPDLDSNTEAFF. CDR3 nucleotides: TGTGCCTGCCCAGACTTGGACAGCAACACTGAAGCTTTCTTT.

This sequence joins TRBV6-4 and TRBJ2-1, with D possibly being TRBD2 (6 bases). The CDR3 length is 16 residues. V was trimmed by 3 bases and J by 2 bases, leaving 14 bases between them. Germline V gene sequence: CDR1 MRHNA, CDR2 SNTAGT. CDR3 DNA: TGTGCCAGCAGTGAATTTAGCGGAAACACCTACAATGAGCAGTTCTTC. Translated, it gives CASSEFSGNTYNEQFF.

This chain links TRBV7-9 with TRBJ2-2; 7 bases map to TRBD2. The CDR3 has 17 amino acids. V was pared by 5 bases and J by 6 bases, with 15 bases of the junction left unmatched. CDR1 and CDR2 (germline): SEHNR, FQNEAQ (reference sequence). This CDR3 reads CASSPGRPGIWAGELFF. The CDR3 DNA is TGTGCCAGCAGCCCCGGGAGGCCCGGCATATGGGCCGGGGAGCTGTTTTTT. Full variable domain (remainder filled in from reference TRBV7-9 and TRBJ2-2): DTGVSQNPRHKITKRGQNVTFRCDPISEHNRLYWYRQTLGQGPEFLTYFQNEAQLEKSRLLSDRFSAERPKGSFSTLEIQRTEQGDSAMYLCASSPGRPGIWAGELFFGEGSRLTVL.

The V and J genes are TRBV14 and TRBJ2-6, with D tentatively TRBD2 (5 bases). Germline V CDR1 and CDR2: SGHDN, FVKESK. The CDR3 totals 17 residues. The V and J ends lost 3 bases and 8 bases respectively, with 20 bases between them. The CDR3 DNA follows: TGTGCCAGCAGCCAGAGGGAGCCCCGGGCATACTCCAACGTCCTGACTTTC. It is translated as CASSQREPRAYSNVLTF.

V and J are TRBV5-1 and TRBJ1-3; the match to TRBD1 covers 7 bases. Germline CDR1 SGHRS, CDR2 YFSETQ. The CDR3 covers 18 residues. Trimming at V came to 3 bases and at J to 0 bases, leaving 12 bases not matched to a gene. CDR3 in amino acids: CASSSSPTGTGSGNTIYF. CDR3 nucleotide sequence: TGCGCCAGCAGCTCTTCCCCGACAGGGACGGGCTCTGGAAACACCATATATTTT. The entire variable domain, with the rest obtained from reference TRBV5-1 and TRBJ1-3, is as follows: KAGVTQTPRYLIKTRGQQVTLSCSPISGHRSVSWYQQTPGQGLQFLFEYFSETQRNKGNFPGRFSGRQFSNSRSEMNVSTLELGDSALYLCASSSSPTGTGSGNTIYFGEGSWLTVV.

The chain uses TRBV7-3 and TRBJ1-3; D is unresolved. The V gene's germline CDR1 is SGHTA and CDR2 FQGTGA. The CDR3 runs 16 residues. Between the trimmed V and J ends, which lost 5 bases and 4 bases, there was a span of 18 bases. CDR3 region: CASSPQALVEGNTIYF. Here the CDR3 DNA reads TGTGCCAGCAGCCCCCAGGCCTTAGTGGAAGGAAACACCATATATTTT.

This chain links TRBV19 with TRBJ1-5; D not certain. CDR3 length equals 15 residues. Trimming removed 9 bases at V and 3 bases at J, with 18 bases between. Germline assignment: CDR1 LNHDA and CDR2 SQIVND (reference sequence). Written as DNA, the CDR3 is TGTGCCAGCGAAACTCAAAGCGGGATCAATCAGCCCCAGCATTTT. This gives the protein CASETQSGINQPQHF. Full variable domain (remainder filled in from reference TRBV19 and TRBJ1-5): DGGITQSPKYLFRKEGQNVTLSCEQNLNHDAMYWYRQDPGQGLRLIYYSQIVNDFQKGDIAEGYSVSREKKESFPLTVTSAQKNPTAFYLCASETQSGINQPQHFGDGTRLSIL.

The chain employs TRBV5-6 and TRBJ1-6, with unresolved D. This CDR3 spans 17 amino acids. V was cut by 1 base and J by 0 bases, with 11 bases left in between. Per germline, CDR1 SGHDT and CDR2 YYEEEE. CDR3 nucleotides: TGTGCCAGCAGCTTGAGTACAGCTAACTCCTATAATTCACCCCTCCACTTT. Translated: CASSLSTANSYNSPLHF.

The V and J genes are TRBV5-1 and TRBJ2-3; 9 bases are shared with TRBD2. Germline values: CDR1 SGHRS, CDR2 YFSETQ. V lost 3 bases, J lost 4 bases, and 9 bases stayed unmatched. The CDR3 contains 16 residues. The CDR3 nucleotides read TGCGCCAGCAGCTCAAAAGCGGGAGGCGTTGCAGATACGCAGTATTTT. Its translation: CASSSKAGGVADTQYF.

This clone has a single count. The V and J genes are TRBV9 and TRBJ2-6; D gene uncertain. This CDR3 comprises 13 residues. V was trimmed by 4 bases and J by 9 bases, leaving 11 bases between them. Germline V gene lookup returns CDR1 SGDLS and CDR2 YYNGEE. The CDR3, as DNA: TGTGCCAGCAGCCCTGAGGTAGTCAACGTCCTGACTTTC. Amino acids: CASSPEVVNVLTF. The full variable domain, its missing parts supplied by reference TRBV9 and TRBJ2-6, is DSGVTQTPKHLITATGQRVTLRCSPRSGDLSVYWYQQSLDQGLQFLIQYYNGEERAKGNILERFSAQQFPDLHSELNLSSLELGDSALYFCASSPEVVNVLTFGAGSRLTVL.

This sequence joins TRBV11-2 and TRBJ2-7; TRBD2 matches at 10 bases. CDR1 is SGHAT, CDR2 FQNNGV, per germline. The length of the CDR3 is 16 residues. Losses at the gene ends were 3 bases for V and 4 bases for J; bases not matched to a gene: 9. The CDR3 nucleotides are TGTGCCAGCAGCTTTGGCCCCGGGACTAGCGATTACGAGCAGTACTTC. Its protein product is CASSFGPGTSDYEQYF.

V is TRBV19 and J is TRBJ2-3; a possible D gene is TRBD1 (5 bases). The germline V and J ends were trimmed by 5 bases and 2 bases, with 20 bases remaining between them. Germline assignment: CDR1 LNHDA and CDR2 SQIVND (reference sequence). This CDR3 comprises 17 residues. The CDR3 is CASSPKRQLVYTDTQYF. DNA of the CDR3: TGTGCCAGTAGTCCAAAACGACAGCTAGTCTACACAGATACGCAGTATTTT.

This chain links TRBV19 with TRBJ1-2; 7 bases fit TRBD1. This CDR3 has 16 residues. Germline-derived CDR1 and CDR2 are LNHDA and SQIVND (reference sequence). Trimming at V came to 9 bases and at J to 5 bases, leaving 18 bases not matched to a gene. The CDR3 spells CASSQIGTAHAYGYTF. CDR3 in DNA: TGTGCCAGCTCACAGATCGGGACAGCTCACGCTTATGGCTACACCTTC. The full variable domain, completed using reference TRBV19 and TRBJ1-2, is DGGITQSPKYLFRKEGQNVTLSCEQNLNHDAMYWYRQDPGQGLRLIYYSQIVNDFQKGDIAEGYSVSREKKESFPLTVTSAQKNPTAFYLCASSQIGTAHAYGYTFGSGTRLTVV.

Only one count was recorded for this clone. This sequence joins TRBV6-5 and TRBJ1-1; unclear D gene. The CDR3 extends over 13 amino acids. V shed 9 bases and J shed 1 base, with 12 bases lying between them. Germline V gene lookup returns CDR1 MNHEY and CDR2 SVGAGI. The CDR3 nucleotides read TGTGCCAGTATATTGTTTAGGAACACTGAAGCTTTCTTT. Its translation is CASILFRNTEAFF.

The chain combines TRBV5-1 with TRBJ2-7; D remains ambiguous. The CDR3 runs to 13 residues. V was pared by 0 bases and J by 3 bases, with 7 bases between. Germline assignment: CDR1 SGHRS and CDR2 YFSETQ. The CDR3 DNA reads as TGCGCCAGCAGCTTGGCCCCCAACTACGAGCAGTACTTC. Its protein is CASSLAPNYEQYF.

This sequence joins TRBV5-7 and TRBJ1-6; D is perhaps TRBD1 (5 bases). TRBV5-7 is an open reading frame, and its role is uncertain. Trimming shortened V by 7 bases and J by 10 bases, and 21 bases separated the two germline ends. CDR3 length: 15 residues. CDR3 protein: CASHYYRTSISPLHF. DNA of the CDR3: TGTGCCAGCCATTACTACAGGACCTCCATCTCACCCCTCCACTTT.

The chain recombines TRBV7-9 with TRBJ2-7; 8 bases match TRBD1. There are 14 residues in the CDR3. CDR1 and CDR2 (germline): SEHNR, FQNEAQ (reference sequence). With V trimmed by 3 bases and J by 5 bases, 6 bases remained unmatched. This chain's CDR3 is CASSFPDRVHEQYF. The CDR3 nucleotides read TGTGCCAGCAGCTTTCCGGACAGGGTCCACGAGCAGTACTTC.

J is TRBJ2-7 and V is TRBV2; weak D call: TRBD2 (6 bases). The germline V gene has CDR1 SNHLY and CDR2 FYNNEI. The CDR3 is made up of 15 amino acids. V lost 2 bases, J lost 3 bases, and 14 bases lay in between. DNA for the CDR3: TGTGCCAGCAGTGAATGGGCGGGGTACCTCTACGAGCAGTACTTC. Translation gives CASSEWAGYLYEQYF.

V and J are TRBV7-9 and TRBJ1-5; 7 bases line up with TRBD1. This CDR3 has 16 amino acids. V was pared by 5 bases and J by 3 bases, with 10 bases of the junction left unmatched. Per germline, CDR1 SEHNR and CDR2 FQNEAQ (reference sequence). CDR3 region: CASSAGTATPNQPQHF. The CDR3 coding sequence is TGTGCCAGCAGCGCCGGGACAGCCACCCCCAATCAGCCCCAGCATTTT.

This chain joins TRBV30 and TRBJ2-1; D is perhaps TRBD2 (6 bases). Germline CDR1 GTSNPN, CDR2 SVGIG (reference sequence). V was cut by 4 bases and J by 5 bases, with 12 bases left in between. This CDR3 has 13 amino acids. The CDR3 sequence is CAWNEIADNEQFF. The CDR3, as DNA: TGTGCCTGGAACGAGATAGCGGACAATGAGCAGTTCTTC.

The rearrangement links TRBV19 to TRBJ2-1; 10 positions agree with TRBD2. The CDR3 runs 17 residues. Unmatched junction bases numbered 15, after V lost 3 bases and J lost 10 bases. Per the germline V gene, CDR1 is LNHDA and CDR2 is SQIVND (reference sequence). The chain's CDR3 is CASSIRASGSHRGEQFF. Here the CDR3 DNA reads TGTGCCAGTAGTATTAGGGCTAGCGGGAGCCATAGGGGCGAGCAGTTCTTC.

This chain uses TRBV7-3 with TRBJ1-1, with D tentatively TRBD1 (6 bases). Germline loops: CDR1 SGHTA, CDR2 FQGTGA. Trimming pared 5 bases from V and 8 bases from J, leaving 15 bases between. The CDR3 covers 13 residues. The CDR3 protein is CASSPGAGTEAFF. In DNA form, the CDR3 reads TGTGCCAGCAGCCCAGGGGCAGGCACAGAAGCTTTCTTT.

The chain combines TRBV12-3 or TRBV12-4 with TRBJ1-2; tentative D call: TRBD1 (6 bases). This CDR3 region has 12 residues. Trimming left V 2 bases short and J 7 bases short, with 8 bases between. The DNA of the CDR3 is TGTGCCAGCAGTTTACTAGGGGGTGGCTACACCTTC. This gives the protein CASSLLGGGYTF.

The CDR3 sequence: CASSQSGETQYF. CDR3 nucleotides: TGCGCCAGCAGTCAATCCGGAGAGACCCAGTACTTC. The V and J genes are TRBV23-1 and TRBJ2-5; no clear D. TRBV23-1 qualifies as an ORF whose function is uncertain. V was pared by 0 bases and J by 4 bases, with 3 bases between. The length of the CDR3 is 12 residues.

The rearrangement uses TRBV7-9 and TRBJ2-3; 7 bases are a match to TRBD1. J gave up 5 bases and V 5 bases, and 10 bases lay outside the gene matches. There are 15 residues in the CDR3. CDR1 and CDR2 (germline): SEHNR, FQNEAQ (reference sequence). The CDR3 region is CASSRTGVWVDTQYF. The CDR3 nucleotides are TGTGCCAGCAGCAGAACAGGGGTCTGGGTAGATACGCAGTATTTT.

This clone has only a few counts. The chain employs TRBV3-1 (or the pseudogene TRBV3-2) and TRBJ1-2, with D tentatively TRBD1 (6 bases). Germline V gene data show CDR1 as LGHDT and CDR2 as YNNKEL (reference sequence). The V end lost 4 bases, the J end lost 7 bases, and 19 bases lay between the germline ends. The CDR3 contains 15 residues. The CDR3 protein is CASSLRDTRAGGYTF. DNA of the CDR3: TGTGCCAGCAGCCTCCGGGACACCCGCGCAGGTGGCTACACCTTC.

The chain joins TRBV12-3 or TRBV12-4 to TRBJ1-5; D uncertain. The germline V and J ends were trimmed by 3 bases and 6 bases, with 6 bases remaining between them. This CDR3 has 12 residues. DNA for the CDR3: TGTGCCAGCAGTTTCCGTCCTCAGCCCCAGCATTTT. This gives the protein CASSFRPQPQHF.